This TCR beta chain was recovered during a study of T cell clones after liver transplantation (dated by TCRdb to the late 2010s). Regarding the study in general: The samples were obtained from ITN030ST, a randomized trial that attempted immunosuppression withdrawal within 2 years after liver transplantation. Blood samples were collected pre-transplant, then pre-randomization ahead of withdrawal, and finally post-randomization once withdrawal had either been completed or failed. Tolerance meant complete immunosuppression withdrawal for at least one year without liver enzymes rising beyond twice the upper limit of normal. The subjects received no induction therapy and were kept on standard immunosuppression until randomization at 12-24 months post-transplant. Of the eight recipients, a few were HCV-positive, while the remaining recipients had been transplanted for non-autoimmune, non-viral indications. The study cohort included 8 liver transplant recipients, of whom 3 were classified as tolerant and 5 as non-tolerant. Donor-reactive T cell clones were identified by TCRbeta sequencing after a pre-transplant mixed lymphocyte reaction and then tracked in post-transplant blood. As an antigen-independent comparator for donor-reactive sequences, third party-reactive TCRbeta sequences were also identified from pre-transplant MLRs. Overall study results and their limits: Because no allograft tissue specimens were available, donor-reactive T cells may have migrated into the graft instead of being deleted. The conclusions were considered preliminary, being limited by small, heterogeneous patient numbers and non-standardized post-transplant time points. A greater decline was seen for donor-reactive sequences than for third party-reactive sequences, suggesting partial antigen-specific deletion unrelated to withdrawal success. Low numbers of available donor cells limited the measurable donor-reactive repertoire in a couple of subjects. Once repertoire turnover was taken into account, donor-reactive detection showed a significant reduction for CD4 in 7 of 8 subjects and for CD8 in 8 of 8. Circulating donor-reactive CD4 TCRbeta sequences fell significantly post-transplant in 5 of 8 subjects, irrespective of tolerance or HCV status.

Turning to this clone: Which antigen it targets is not known. No much larger clonotype is one base removed from it; base qualities were not supplied.

The time point tag for this specimen amounts to: pre-transplant. Unstimulated PBMCs, after thawing, were stained for CD3, CD4 and CD8 and then FACS-sorted into CD3+CD4+ and CD3+CD8+ populations. All 8 studied subjects were randomized to withdrawal of immunosuppression. The Qiagen DNeasy Blood and Tissue Kit was used for isolation of genomic DNA. From a lookup of the germline V gene, CDR1 and CDR2 are MGHRA and YSYEKL. Between the V and J ends, shortened by 1 base and 4 bases respectively, the junction contains 22 bases. The CDR3 sequence holds 18 residues, the cysteine and phenylalanine included. Only the CDR3 DNA is retained, 54 bases long and in frame from the first base. Using immunoSEQ, frozen genomic DNA was subjected to high-throughput TCRbeta CDR3 sequencing, a process that included PCR amplification, mapping, bias correction and internal controls. The source study handled its data this way. Productive rearrangements were kept, and unique TCRbeta sequences were defined by CDR3 nucleotide sequence plus V and J gene. A sequence counted as donor-reactive only if the sequence showed at least 5-fold expansion in CFSE-low cells compared with unstimulated pre-transplant cells and had a frequency of at least 0.01%. Minimum frequency thresholds were set for each subject on the basis of the unstimulated sample with the lowest template count, so that a detection power of at least 90% was ensured. Repertoire turnover was measured by Jensen-Shannon divergence between the top 1000 TCRbeta sequences post- and pre-transplant. Two-sided Fisher's exact tests were used to test for changes in how often donor-reactive sequences were detected. This immuneACCESS table, as held by TCRdb, lists in-frame sequences with V and J called but not all clones. Of the missing ones, under half trace to an unresolved V gene in checked studies; the others have no known cause. V, J and clone size derive from that table, while D and trimming were established from the DNA sequence. The sample has roughly 100,000 clones on record, about 81% of them singletons. The ten largest make up approximately 0.93% of the sample.

The chain was built from TRBV4-1 and TRBJ1-2; no D segment can be confidently identified. The source is a human donor who received a liver transplant. Here the sequenced sample was CD4+ T cells from blood, taken before liver transplant. The DNA reads TGCGCCAGCAGCCAAGGGTCCCTCAAACCAAGCCCGTCCTATGGCTACACCTTC. Translated, this gives CASSQGSLKPSPSYGYTF.